The rows below give T cell receptor beta chains drawn from one sample of a study of CD8 T cells in Susac syndrome. MiXCR was run by TCRdb on the immunoSEQ multiplex PCR reads, yielding one entry per CDR3 protein. The sample yields fewer than 150,000 distinct CDR3 sequences, around 94% seen once. What was sequenced was CD8+ T cells from PBMCs. The receptors were sampled from a human donor in good health. CDR3s include the opening cysteine and the closing phenylalanine or tryptophan. Fields, in order: V gene, clone size, D gene, J gene, CDR3 protein, CDR3 DNA. D genes are given only for firm matches. Where a row states a size, it is once, few, many or the class of an expanded clone; other rows omit it.

>TRBV6-1|-|-|TRBJ1-1
CASSPLILNTEAFF
TGTGCCAGCAGTCCACTAATTTTGAACACTGAAGCTTTCTTT
>TRBV29-1|-|-|TRBJ1-1
CSSISPDNTEAFF
TGCAGCTCAATCTCCCCGGATAACACTGAAGCTTTCTTT
>TRBV2|-|-|TRBJ2-2
CASGTGEGITGELFF
TGTGCCAGCGGTACAGGGGAGGGGATCACCGGGGAGCTGTTTTTT
>TRBV4-1|once|-|TRBJ2-3
CASSQDRAGEDTQYF
TGCGCCAGCAGCCAAGATCGGGCAGGGGAAGATACGCAGTATTTT
>TRBV5-6|-|-|TRBJ2-6
CASGTGANVLTF
TGTGCCAGCGGGACTGGGGCCAACGTCCTGACTTTC
>TRBV15|-|-|TRBJ2-1
CATSTKGRRQFF
TGTGCCACCAGCACAAAGGGACGGCGGCAGTTCTTC
>TRBV20-1|-|-|TRBJ2-7
CSARLAGQGEQYF
TGCAGTGCCCGCTTAGCGGGACAGGGCGAGCAGTACTTC
>TRBV29-1|-|-|TRBJ2-2
CSVGHNTGELFF
TGCAGCGTCGGACATAACACCGGGGAGCTGTTTTTT
>TRBV27|-|-|TRBJ2-5
CASSIIQETQYF
TGTGCCAGCAGTATCATCCAAGAGACCCAGTACTTC
>TRBV20-1|-|-|TRBJ1-2
CSARDRIYGYTF
TGCAGTGCTAGAGACAGGATTTATGGCTACACCTTC
>TRBV27|-|-|TRBJ2-7
CASSRLLNYEQYF
TGTGCCAGCAGCAGACTACTAAACTACGAGCAGTACTTC
>TRBV29-1|-|-|TRBJ1-1
CSVPARGMYTEAFF
TGCAGCGTACCCGCTCGCGGGATGTACACTGAAGCTTTCTTT
>TRBV7-9|-|-|TRBJ1-2
CASSGTRRDYGYTF
TGTGCCAGCAGCGGGACCAGACGGGACTATGGCTACACCTTC
>TRBV7-8|-|-|TRBJ2-5
CASSRGTLAETQYF
TGTGCCAGCAGCCGCGGAACGTTGGCGGAGACCCAGTACTTC
>TRBV28|-|-|TRBJ2-7
CASSEPTGSYEQYF
TGTGCCAGCAGCGAACCGACAGGCTCCTACGAGCAGTACTTC
>TRBV5-8|-|-|TRBJ1-5
CASSLGEGHGPQHF
TGTGCCAGCAGCTTGGGGGAAGGTCACGGGCCCCAGCATTTT
>TRBV5-1|-|TRBD1|TRBJ2-1
CASSLAGQGSNEQFF
TGCGCCAGCAGCCTTGCGGGACAGGGTTCCAATGAGCAGTTCTTC
>TRBV19|-|-|TRBJ1-1
CASSMGRGTTEAFF
TGTGCCAGTAGTATGGGGCGAGGGACCACTGAAGCTTTCTTT
>TRBV30|-|-|TRBJ2-1
CAWSSEGYSQPSNEQFF
TGTGCCTGGAGTTCCGAGGGATACTCCCAACCCTCCAATGAGCAGTTCTTC
>TRBV5-6|-|-|TRBJ1-1
CASSLIRANTEAFF
TGTGCCAGCAGCTTGATCCGTGCGAACACTGAAGCTTTCTTT